This T cell receptor (beta chain) originates from a study of T cell repertoires in cytomegalovirus infection. Findings and caveats of the study: CMV-specific HLA-C-restricted TCR beta clonotypes dominated the ex vivo response.

Ten or more counts support this clonotype. The target antigen is unknown. MiXCR, run by TCRdb on the reads, gives a single entry per CDR3 protein. In the table there are some 300,000 distinct CDR3 sequences, around 9.1% of which are singletons. Sequenced: PBMCs. The TCR sequence derives from a human donor in good health (CMV status not recorded). Some clones in this sample may be carry-over from other donors' samples.

As DNA, the CDR3 is TGTGCCAGCAGCTTTATCTCTAGCGGGGGGGCCGGTGAGACCCAGTACTTC. This codes for CASSFISSGGAGETQYF. This chain uses TRBV11-2 with TRBJ2-5; 12 positions match TRBD2. The junction had 10 bases not matched to a gene; V was cut back by 3 bases and J by 5 bases. Germline CDR1 reads SGHAT; CDR2 reads FQNNGV. The CDR3 loop spans 17 amino acids.